This TCR beta chain originates from a study of CXCR3-negative and CXCR3-positive naive CD8 T cells. Study-wide findings and caveats: Greater hydrophobicity was found in TRB CDR3s of CXCR3-positive naive cells than of CXCR3-negative naive cells.

Libraries were UMI-labeled 5' RACE TRB cDNA. After re-calling the 5' RACE reads, TCRdb lists one entry per CDR3 protein, DNA absent. The sample table includes tens of thousands of distinct CDR3 sequences. Germline CDR1 and CDR2: MNHEY and SVGAGI. The CDR3 is made up of 15 amino acids. Sorting yielded triplicates of hundreds of thousands of cells for each CD8+ T cell subset. To note about this clonotype: Its antigen is not known.

Sequenced sample: naive CXCR3+ CD8+ T cells from blood. Subset given: CD45RO-CCR7+CD27+CD95- naive CD8+ T cells expressing CXCR3 (TNR3+). This clonotype was sampled from a human donor in good health. Some clones in this sample may be carry-over from other donors' samples. J is TRBJ1-5 and V is TRBV6-5. CDR3 amino acids: CASSLAGLGNQPQHF.